These T cell receptor beta chains were read from a single sample in a study of immune cell composition in non-small cell lung cancer. Sequenced by immunoSEQ multiplex PCR; TCRdb stores in-frame clones only, minus some. Of about 7,800 clones listed, around 82% are singletons. Sequencing was carried out using lung tumor tissue. These receptors all come from a human donor with non-small cell lung cancer. CDR3s include the opening cysteine and the closing phenylalanine or tryptophan. A D gene is named only where the DNA matches it firmly. Only part of the rows carry a size: once, few, many, or a class if the clone is expanded.

v_gene	d_gene	j_gene	abundance	CDR3nt	CDR3aa
TRBV9	NA	TRBJ2-2	NA	TGTGCCAGCAGCGTAGTTTTGGCCGGGGAGCTGTTTTTT	CASSVVLAGELFF
TRBV7-2	NA	TRBJ2-3	few	TGTGCCAGCAGCTTAGCGGCAGAGTGGATACAAGGAGATACGCAGTATTTT	CASSLAAEWIQGDTQYF
TRBV4-2	TRBD1	TRBJ1-1	NA	TGTGCCAGCAAACTAGGGACAGCGAACACTGAAGCTTTCTTT	CASKLGTANTEAFF
TRBV30	NA	TRBJ1-2	once	TGTGCCGTTCCCTCAACTAACTATGGCTACACCTTC	CAVPSTNYGYTF
TRBV7-2	NA	TRBJ1-5	NA	TGTGCCAGCAGCCTCGGACCCGCGGGCAATCAGCCCCAGCATTTT	CASSLGPAGNQPQHF
TRBV28	NA	TRBJ1-2	NA	TGTGCCAGCAGCCCCGTCGGAGCAGAGATCTATGGCTACACCTTC	CASSPVGAEIYGYTF
TRBV28	NA	TRBJ1-2	few	TGTGCCAGCAGTTTATCGCGGACAGAGGGCTACACCTTC	CASSLSRTEGYTF
TRBV30	NA	TRBJ2-3	NA	TGTGCCTGGAGAATGTCCGCAGATACGCAGTATTTT	CAWRMSADTQYF
TRBV6-6	NA	TRBJ1-1	few	TGTGCCAGCAGTTCCCGGGACACCATGAACACTGAAGCTTTCTTT	CASSSRDTMNTEAFF
TRBV27	NA	TRBJ1-3	NA	TGTGCCAGCAGTTTCAGGGGCCCACGGGGGGACTCTGGAAACACCATATATTTT	CASSFRGPRGDSGNTIYF
TRBV7-2	TRBD1	TRBJ1-1	once	TGTGCCAGCAGCCCCTTCGGACAGGGGGGACTGGAAGCTTTCTTT	CASSPFGQGGLEAFF
TRBV4-2	NA	TRBJ1-3	NA	TGTGCCAGCAGCCAAGAGGGGCAGGACACCATATATTTT	CASSQEGQDTIYF
TRBV6-5	NA	TRBJ1-1	NA	TGTGCCAGCAGTTTCCGTGTAGAGAGCACTGAAGCTTTCTTT	CASSFRVESTEAFF
TRBV19	NA	TRBJ1-3	NA	TGTGCCAGTAGTGCCCTCAAAGGGCTCGGAAACACCATATATTTT	CASSALKGLGNTIYF
TRBV4-2	NA	TRBJ1-2	NA	TGTGCCAGCAGCCAAGATGCCGGGAATGGCTACACCTTC	CASSQDAGNGYTF
TRBV28	NA	TRBJ2-7	NA	TGTGCCAGCAGCTCCAGGACAGTTTTGTACGAGCAGTACTTC	CASSSRTVLYEQYF
TRBV27	NA	TRBJ1-2	few	TGTGCCAGCAGCTACGGAAAAACAGGGAACTATGGCTACACCTTC	CASSYGKTGNYGYTF
TRBV9	TRBD2	TRBJ2-3	NA	TGTGCCAGCAGCGTAGTGGGGCTAGCGGGGGGGCGGGATACGCAGTATTTT	CASSVVGLAGGRDTQYF
TRBV7-3	NA	TRBJ1-2	NA	TGTGCCAGCAGCAGAAACGGGGAAACTAACTATGGCTACACCTTC	CASSRNGETNYGYTF
TRBV27	TRBD1	TRBJ1-6	NA	TGTGCCAGCAGTGAAGGAGGACAGGGGCTGGGAGAATCACCCCTCCACTTT	CASSEGGQGLGESPLHF
TRBV10-3	NA	TRBJ1-1	NA	TGTGCCATCAGTGAGGGGGTGGGCATGAACACTGAAGCTTTCTTT	CAISEGVGMNTEAFF
TRBV29-1	NA	TRBJ2-2	large	TGCAGCGTTGTTCTTCTTGGACAGAACGCGAACACCGGGGAGCTGTTTTTT	CSVVLLGQNANTGELFF
TRBV5-1	NA	TRBJ2-7	large	TGCGCCAGCAGCTGGGACAAGTCCTACGAGCAGTACTTC	CASSWDKSYEQYF
TRBV7-3	NA	TRBJ2-6	NA	TGTGCCAGCAGCTTAGGAGGAACTGGGGCCAACGTCCTGACTTTC	CASSLGGTGANVLTF
TRBV11-2	NA	TRBJ1-6	NA	TGTGCCAGCAGCGTTCGACAGGAAACTCCCCTCCACTTT	CASSVRQETPLHF
TRBV5-6	NA	TRBJ1-6	NA	TGTGCCAGCAGCTTGAGGGCAGCGAATTCACCCCTCCACTTT	CASSLRAANSPLHF
TRBV5-1	NA	TRBJ1-3	NA	TGCGCCAGCAGCTTGGAATGGTACGGGGTCTCCTCTGGAAACACCATATATTTT	CASSLEWYGVSSGNTIYF